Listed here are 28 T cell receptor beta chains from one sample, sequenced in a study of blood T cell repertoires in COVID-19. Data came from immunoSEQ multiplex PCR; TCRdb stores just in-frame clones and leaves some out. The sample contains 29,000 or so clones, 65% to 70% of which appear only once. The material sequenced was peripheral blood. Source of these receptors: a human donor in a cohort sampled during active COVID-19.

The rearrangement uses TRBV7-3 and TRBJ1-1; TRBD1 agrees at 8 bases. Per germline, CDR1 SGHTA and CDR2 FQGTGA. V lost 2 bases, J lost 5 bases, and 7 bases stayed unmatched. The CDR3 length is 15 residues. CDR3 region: CASSLLTGAGTEAFF. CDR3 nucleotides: TGTGCCAGCAGCTTATTGACAGGGGCTGGGACTGAAGCTTTCTTT.

The CDR3 spells CARTSGGNSYNEQFF. CDR3 coding DNA: TGTGCCAGGACTAGCGGGGGGAATTCCTACAATGAGCAGTTCTTC. This chain connects TRBV2 to TRBJ2-1; TRBD2 agrees at 13 bases. CDR1 is SNHLY and CDR2 is FYNNEI in the germline V gene. This CDR3 is 15 amino acids long. V shed 9 bases and J 1 base; nucleotides not matched to a gene: 3.

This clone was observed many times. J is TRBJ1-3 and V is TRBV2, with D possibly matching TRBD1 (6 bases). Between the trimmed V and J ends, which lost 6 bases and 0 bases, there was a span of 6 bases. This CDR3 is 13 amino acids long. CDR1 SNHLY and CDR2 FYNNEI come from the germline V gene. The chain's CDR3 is CASRGASGNTIYF. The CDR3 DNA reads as TGTGCCAGCAGGGGGGCCTCTGGAAACACCATATATTTT.

CDR3 in amino acids: CASSPSRGTSRYNEQFF. CDR3 bases: TGTGCCAGTAGTCCCTCGAGGGGGACTAGCCGATACAATGAGCAGTTCTTC. V is TRBV19 and J is TRBJ2-1, with TRBD2 matching over 9 bases. Trimming at V came to 5 bases and at J to 4 bases, leaving 12 bases not matched to a gene. The CDR3 runs 17 residues. The germline V gene has CDR1 LNHDA and CDR2 SQIVND (reference sequence).

The DNA of the CDR3 is TGTGCCAGCACCGGGGCGGGAGAATTTGAGCAGTACTTC. As protein: CASTGAGEFEQYF. The chain combines TRBV6-5 with TRBJ2-7; TRBD2 aligns across 7 bases. After removal of 7 bases from V and 7 bases from J, the junction contained 10 bases not matched to a gene. The germline CDR1 and CDR2 sequences are MNHEY and SVGAGI. This CDR3 contains 13 residues.

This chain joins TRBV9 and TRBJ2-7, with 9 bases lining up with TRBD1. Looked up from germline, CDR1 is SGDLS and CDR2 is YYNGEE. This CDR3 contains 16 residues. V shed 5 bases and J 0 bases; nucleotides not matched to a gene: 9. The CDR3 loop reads CASSQRGDRASYEQYF. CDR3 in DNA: TGTGCCAGCAGTCAGAGGGGGGACAGGGCCTCCTACGAGCAGTACTTC. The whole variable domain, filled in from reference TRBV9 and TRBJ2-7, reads DSGVTQTPKHLITATGQRVTLRCSPRSGDLSVYWYQQSLDQGLQFLIQYYNGEERAKGNILERFSAQQFPDLHSELNLSSLELGDSALYFCASSQRGDRASYEQYFGPGTRLTVT.

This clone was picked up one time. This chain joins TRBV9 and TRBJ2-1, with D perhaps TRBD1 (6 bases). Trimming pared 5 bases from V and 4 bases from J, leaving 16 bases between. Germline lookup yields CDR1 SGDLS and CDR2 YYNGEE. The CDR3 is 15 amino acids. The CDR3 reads CASSLTGLLYNEQFF. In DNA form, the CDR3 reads TGTGCCAGCAGTCTTACAGGGCTTCTTTACAATGAGCAGTTCTTC. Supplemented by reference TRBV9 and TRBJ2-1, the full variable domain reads DSGVTQTPKHLITATGQRVTLRCSPRSGDLSVYWYQQSLDQGLQFLIQYYNGEERAKGNILERFSAQQFPDLHSELNLSSLELGDSALYFCASSLTGLLYNEQFFGPGTRLTVL.

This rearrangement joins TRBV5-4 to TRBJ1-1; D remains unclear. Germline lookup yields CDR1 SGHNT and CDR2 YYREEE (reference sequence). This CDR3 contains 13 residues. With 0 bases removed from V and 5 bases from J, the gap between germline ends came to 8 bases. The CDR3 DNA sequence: TGTGCCAGCAGCTTGGGAGCAAAGACTGAAGCTTTCTTT. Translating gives CASSLGAKTEAFF.

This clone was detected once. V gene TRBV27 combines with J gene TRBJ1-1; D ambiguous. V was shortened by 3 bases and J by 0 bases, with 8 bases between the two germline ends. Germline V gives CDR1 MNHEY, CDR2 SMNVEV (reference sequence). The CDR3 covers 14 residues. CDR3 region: CASSLSGVNTEAFF. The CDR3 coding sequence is TGTGCCAGCAGTTTGTCAGGCGTGAACACTGAAGCTTTCTTT.

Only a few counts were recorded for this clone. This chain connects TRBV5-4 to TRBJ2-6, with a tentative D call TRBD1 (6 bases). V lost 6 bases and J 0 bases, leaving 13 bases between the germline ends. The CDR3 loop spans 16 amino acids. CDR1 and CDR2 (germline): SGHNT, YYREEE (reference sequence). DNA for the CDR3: TGTGCCAGCACCGACAGGTCTCTCTCTGGGGCCAACGTCCTGACTTTC. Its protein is CASTDRSLSGANVLTF. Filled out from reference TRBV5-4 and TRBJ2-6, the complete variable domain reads ETGVTQSPTHLIKTRGQQVTLRCSSQSGHNTVSWYQQALGQGPQFIFQYYREEENGRGNFPPRFSGLQFPNYSSELNVNALELDDSALYLCASTDRSLSGANVLTFGAGSRLTVL.

Here the CDR3 DNA reads TGCGCCAGCAGCTTGGATAGGAGCCAACGGGAGGCTTTCTTT. Protein product: CASSLDRSQREAFF. The chain links TRBV5-1 to TRBJ1-1, with D unresolved. Germline assignment: CDR1 SGHRS and CDR2 YFSETQ. Trimming removed 0 bases from V and 11 bases from J, with 17 bases in between. The length of the CDR3 is 14 residues.

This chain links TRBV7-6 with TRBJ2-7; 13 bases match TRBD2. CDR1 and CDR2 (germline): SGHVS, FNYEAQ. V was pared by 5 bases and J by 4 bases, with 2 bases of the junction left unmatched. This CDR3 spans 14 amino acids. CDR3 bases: TGTGCCAGCAGCCGGGGACTAGCGGGGTACGAGCAGTACTTC. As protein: CASSRGLAGYEQYF.

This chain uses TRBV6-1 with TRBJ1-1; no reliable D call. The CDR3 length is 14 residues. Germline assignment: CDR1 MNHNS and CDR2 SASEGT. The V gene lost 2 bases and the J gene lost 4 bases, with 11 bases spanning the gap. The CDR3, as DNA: TGTGCCAGCAGTGAAAGTAGTCGGGGCACTGAAGCTTTCTTT. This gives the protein CASSESSRGTEAFF.

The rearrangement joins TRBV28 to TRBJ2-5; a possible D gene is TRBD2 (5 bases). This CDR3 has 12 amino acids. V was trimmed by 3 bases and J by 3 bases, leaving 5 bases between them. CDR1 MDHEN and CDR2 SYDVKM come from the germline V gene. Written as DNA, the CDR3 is TGTGCCAGCAGTTTGAGGGAAGAGACCCAGTACTTC. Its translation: CASSLREETQYF.

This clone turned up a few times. The CDR3 bases are TGTGCCACCTCCCGGGACAACACAGATACGCAGTATTTT. It specifies CATSRDNTDTQYF. The chain uses TRBV7-9 and TRBJ2-3, with D perhaps matching TRBD1 (6 bases). V gave up 10 bases and J gave up 2 bases, with 13 bases separating them. Germline loops: CDR1 SEHNR, CDR2 FQNEAQ (reference sequence). The CDR3 is 13 residues long. Full variable domain (rest looked up from reference TRBV7-9 and TRBJ2-3): DTGVSQNPRHKITKRGQNVTFRCDPISEHNRLYWYRQTLGQGPEFLTYFQNEAQLEKSRLLSDRFSAERPKGSFSTLEIQRTEQGDSAMYLCATSRDNTDTQYFGPGTRLTVL.

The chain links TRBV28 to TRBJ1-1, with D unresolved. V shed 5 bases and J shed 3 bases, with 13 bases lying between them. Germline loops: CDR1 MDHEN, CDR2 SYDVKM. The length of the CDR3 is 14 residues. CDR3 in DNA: TGTGCCAGCAGTCTAAACCCGGGTCACACTGAAGCTTTCTTT. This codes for CASSLNPGHTEAFF.

The CDR3 spells CASSFQTNGETQYF. The CDR3 bases are TGTGCCAGCAGCTTCCAGACTAACGGAGAGACCCAGTACTTC. The chain carries TRBV7-9 and TRBJ2-5; TRBD2 is a possible D gene (5 bases). The germline V gene has CDR1 SEHNR and CDR2 FQNEAQ (reference sequence). The CDR3 spans 14 residues. V was clipped by 3 bases and J by 4 bases, with 12 bases between them.

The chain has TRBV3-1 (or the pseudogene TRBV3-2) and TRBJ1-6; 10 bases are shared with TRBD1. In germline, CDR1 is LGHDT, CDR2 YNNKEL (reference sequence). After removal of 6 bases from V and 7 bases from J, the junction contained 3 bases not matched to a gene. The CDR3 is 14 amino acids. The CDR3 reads CASSGTGVNSPLHF. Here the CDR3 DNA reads TGTGCCAGCAGTGGGACAGGGGTGAATTCACCCCTCCACTTT.

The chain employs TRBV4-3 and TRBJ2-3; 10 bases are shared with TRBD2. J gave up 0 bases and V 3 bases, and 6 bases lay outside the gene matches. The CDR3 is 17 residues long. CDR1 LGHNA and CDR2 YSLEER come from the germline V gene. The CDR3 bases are TGCGCCAGCAGCCAGACCGGACTAGCGGATAGCACAGATACGCAGTATTTT. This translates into CASSQTGLADSTDTQYF.

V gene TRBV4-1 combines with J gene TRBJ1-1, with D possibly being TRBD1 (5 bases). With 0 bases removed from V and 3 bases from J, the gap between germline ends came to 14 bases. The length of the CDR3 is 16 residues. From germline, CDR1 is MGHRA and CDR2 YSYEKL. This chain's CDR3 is CASSQDGRGRYTEAFF. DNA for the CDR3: TGCGCCAGCAGCCAAGATGGGAGGGGCAGGTACACTGAAGCTTTCTTT.

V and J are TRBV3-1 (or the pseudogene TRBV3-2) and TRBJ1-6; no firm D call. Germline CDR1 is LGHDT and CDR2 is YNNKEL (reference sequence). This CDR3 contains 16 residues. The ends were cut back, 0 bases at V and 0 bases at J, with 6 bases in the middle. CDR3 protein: CASSQDLSSYNSPLHF. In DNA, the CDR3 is TGTGCCAGCAGCCAAGATCTGAGCTCCTATAATTCACCCCTCCACTTT.

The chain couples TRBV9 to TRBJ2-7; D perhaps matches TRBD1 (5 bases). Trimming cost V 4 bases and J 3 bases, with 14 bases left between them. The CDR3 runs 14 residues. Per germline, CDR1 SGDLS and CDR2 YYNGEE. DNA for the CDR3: TGTGCCAGCAGCCCAAGGGGCCTTGGCTACGAGCAGTACTTC. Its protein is CASSPRGLGYEQYF.

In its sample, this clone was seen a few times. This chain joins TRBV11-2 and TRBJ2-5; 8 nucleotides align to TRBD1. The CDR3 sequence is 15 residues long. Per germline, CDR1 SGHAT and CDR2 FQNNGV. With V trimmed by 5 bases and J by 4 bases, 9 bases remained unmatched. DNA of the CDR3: TGTGCCAGCAGCACCACAGGGGGTATAGGAGAGACCCAGTACTTC. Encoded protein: CASSTTGGIGETQYF. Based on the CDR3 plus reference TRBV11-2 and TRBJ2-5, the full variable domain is EAGVAQSPRYKIIEKRQSVAFWCNPISGHATLYWYQQILGQGPKLLIQFQNNGVVDDSQLPKDRFSAERLKGVDSTLKIQPAKLEDSAVYLCASSTTGGIGETQYFGPGTRLLVL.

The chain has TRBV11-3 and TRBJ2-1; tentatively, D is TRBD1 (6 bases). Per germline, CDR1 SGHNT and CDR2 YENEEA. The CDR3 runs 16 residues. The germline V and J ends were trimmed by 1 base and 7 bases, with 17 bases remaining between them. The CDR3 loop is CASSLGQALRGNEQFF. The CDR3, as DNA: TGTGCCAGCAGCTTAGGACAGGCCCTCCGCGGGAATGAGCAGTTCTTC. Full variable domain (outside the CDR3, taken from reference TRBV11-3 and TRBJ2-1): EAGVVQSPRYKIIEKKQPVAFWCNPISGHNTLYWYLQNLGQGPELLIRYENEEAVDDSQLPKDRFSAERLKGVDSTLKIQPAELGDSAVYLCASSLGQALRGNEQFFGPGTRLTVL.

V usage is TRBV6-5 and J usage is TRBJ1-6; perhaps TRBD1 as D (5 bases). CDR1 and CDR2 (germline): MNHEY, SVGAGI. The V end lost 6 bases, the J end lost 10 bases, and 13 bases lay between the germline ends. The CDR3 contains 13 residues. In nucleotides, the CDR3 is TGTGCCAGCAGGGGGACTGCTGACTCACCCCTCCACTTT. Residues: CASRGTADSPLHF.

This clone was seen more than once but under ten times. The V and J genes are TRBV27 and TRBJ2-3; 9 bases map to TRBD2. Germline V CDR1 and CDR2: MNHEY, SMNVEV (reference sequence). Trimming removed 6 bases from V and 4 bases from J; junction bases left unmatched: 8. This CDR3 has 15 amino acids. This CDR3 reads CASSPVSGGSDTQYF. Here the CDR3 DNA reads TGTGCCAGCAGCCCTGTGAGCGGGGGGTCAGATACGCAGTATTTT.

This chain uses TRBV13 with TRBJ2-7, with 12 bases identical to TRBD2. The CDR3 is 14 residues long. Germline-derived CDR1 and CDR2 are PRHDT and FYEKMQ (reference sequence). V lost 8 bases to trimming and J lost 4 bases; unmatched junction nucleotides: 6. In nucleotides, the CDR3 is TGTGCCAGCGGTGAGACTAGCGGGGGTTACGAGCAGTACTTC. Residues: CASGETSGGYEQYF.

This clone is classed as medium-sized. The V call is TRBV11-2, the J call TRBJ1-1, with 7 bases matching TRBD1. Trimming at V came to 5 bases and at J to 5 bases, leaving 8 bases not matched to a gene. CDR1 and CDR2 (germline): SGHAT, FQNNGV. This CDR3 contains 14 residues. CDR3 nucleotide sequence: TGTGCCAGCAGCCGCCAGGGGGGAGAGACTGAAGCTTTCTTT. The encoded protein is CASSRQGGETEAFF.